This T cell receptor (beta chain) was retrieved from a study of control samples from healthy donors and cancer patients. The assay was immunoSEQ multiplex PCR, and TCRdb's table has in-frame clones only and misses some. The sample records 150,000 to 200,000 clones, roughly 90% being singletons. The CDR3 consists of 14 residues. CDR1 and CDR2 (germline): SGHTA, FQGNSA. V was clipped by 6 bases and J by 0 bases; unmatched bases: 4. The TCR sequence derives from a woman aged 50 to 60 in good health. The V call is TRBV7-2, the J call TRBJ2-7; TRBD2 aligns across 8 bases. Sequencing used blood. Here the CDR3 DNA reads TGTGCCAGCAGACAGAGCGGGAGCTCCTACGAGCAGTACTTC. Its translation: CASRQSGSSYEQYF.